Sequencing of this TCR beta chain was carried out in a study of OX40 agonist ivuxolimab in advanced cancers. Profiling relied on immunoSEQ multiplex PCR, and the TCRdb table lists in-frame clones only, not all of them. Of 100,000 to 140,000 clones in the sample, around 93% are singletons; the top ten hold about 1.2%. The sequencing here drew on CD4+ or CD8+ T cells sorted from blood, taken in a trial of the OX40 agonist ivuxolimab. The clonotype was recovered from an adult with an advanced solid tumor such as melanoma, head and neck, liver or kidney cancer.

The CDR3 protein is CASSQHGRYGYTF. In nucleotides, the CDR3 is TGTGCCAGCAGTCAACACGGTCGCTATGGCTACACCTTC. The chain joins TRBV28 to TRBJ1-2; the D is unclear. V lost 5 bases, J lost 4 bases, and 11 bases lay in between. This CDR3 region has 13 residues. Per the germline V gene, CDR1 is MDHEN and CDR2 is SYDVKM.